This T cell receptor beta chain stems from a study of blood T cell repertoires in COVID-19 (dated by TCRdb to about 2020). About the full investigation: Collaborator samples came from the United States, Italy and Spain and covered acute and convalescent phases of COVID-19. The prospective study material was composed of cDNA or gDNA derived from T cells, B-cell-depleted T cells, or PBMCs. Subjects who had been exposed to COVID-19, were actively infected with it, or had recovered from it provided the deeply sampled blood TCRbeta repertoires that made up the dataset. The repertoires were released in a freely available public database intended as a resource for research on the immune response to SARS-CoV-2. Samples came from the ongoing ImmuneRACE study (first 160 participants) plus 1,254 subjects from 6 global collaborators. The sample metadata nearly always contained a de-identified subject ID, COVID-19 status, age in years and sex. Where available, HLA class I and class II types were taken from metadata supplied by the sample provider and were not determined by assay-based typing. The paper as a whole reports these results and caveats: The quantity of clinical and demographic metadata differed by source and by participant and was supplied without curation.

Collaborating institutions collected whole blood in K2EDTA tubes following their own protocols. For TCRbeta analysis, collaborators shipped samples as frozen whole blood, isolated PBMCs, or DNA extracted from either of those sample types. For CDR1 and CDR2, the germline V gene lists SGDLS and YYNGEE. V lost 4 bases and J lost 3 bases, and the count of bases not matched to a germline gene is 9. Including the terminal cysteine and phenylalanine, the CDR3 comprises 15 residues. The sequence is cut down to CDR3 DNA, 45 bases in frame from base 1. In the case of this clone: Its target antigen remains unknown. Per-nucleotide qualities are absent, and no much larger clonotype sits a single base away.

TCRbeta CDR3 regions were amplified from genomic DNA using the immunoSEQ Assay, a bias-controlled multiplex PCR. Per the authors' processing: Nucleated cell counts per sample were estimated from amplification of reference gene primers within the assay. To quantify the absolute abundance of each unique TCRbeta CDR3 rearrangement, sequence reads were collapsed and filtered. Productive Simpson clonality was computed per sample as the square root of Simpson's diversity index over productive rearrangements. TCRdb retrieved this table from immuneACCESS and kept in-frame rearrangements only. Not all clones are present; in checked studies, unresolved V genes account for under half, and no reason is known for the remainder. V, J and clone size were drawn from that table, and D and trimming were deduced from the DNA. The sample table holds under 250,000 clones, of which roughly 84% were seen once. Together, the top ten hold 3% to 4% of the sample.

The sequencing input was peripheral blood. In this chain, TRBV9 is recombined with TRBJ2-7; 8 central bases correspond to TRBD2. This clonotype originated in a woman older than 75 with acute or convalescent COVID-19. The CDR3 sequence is CASSPQTGTSYEQYF. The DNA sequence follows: TGTGCCAGCAGCCCCCAAACCGGGACTAGCTACGAGCAGTACTTC.